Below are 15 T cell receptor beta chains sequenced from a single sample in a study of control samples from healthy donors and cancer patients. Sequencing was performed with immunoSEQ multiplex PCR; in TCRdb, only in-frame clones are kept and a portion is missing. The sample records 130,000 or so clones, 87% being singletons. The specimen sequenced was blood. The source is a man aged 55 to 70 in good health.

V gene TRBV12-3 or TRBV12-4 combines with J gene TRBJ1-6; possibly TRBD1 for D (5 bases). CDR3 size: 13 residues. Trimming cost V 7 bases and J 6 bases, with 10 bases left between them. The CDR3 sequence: CASTLGGNSPLHF. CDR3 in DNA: TGTGCCAGCACCCTTGGGGGTAATTCACCCCTCCACTTT.

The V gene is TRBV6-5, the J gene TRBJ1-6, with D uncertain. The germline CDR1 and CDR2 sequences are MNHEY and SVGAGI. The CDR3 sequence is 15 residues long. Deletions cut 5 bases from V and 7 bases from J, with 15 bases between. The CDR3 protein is CASSPGLGRNSPLHF. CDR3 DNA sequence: TGTGCCAGCAGTCCCGGACTGGGAAGGAATTCACCCCTCCACTTT.

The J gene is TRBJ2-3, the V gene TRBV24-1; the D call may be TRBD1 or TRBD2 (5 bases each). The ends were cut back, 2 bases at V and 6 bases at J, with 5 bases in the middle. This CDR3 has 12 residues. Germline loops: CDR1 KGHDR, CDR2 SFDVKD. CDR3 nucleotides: TGTGCCACCAGTGATTGGGGGGATACGCAGTATTTT. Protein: CATSDWGDTQYF.

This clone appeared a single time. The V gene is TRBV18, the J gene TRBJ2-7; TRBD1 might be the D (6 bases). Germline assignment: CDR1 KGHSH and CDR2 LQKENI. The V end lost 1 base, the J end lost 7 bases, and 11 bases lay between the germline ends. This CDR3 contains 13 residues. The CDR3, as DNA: TGTGCCAGCTCACCACGGAAGCAGGGGGAGCAGTACTTC. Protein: CASSPRKQGEQYF. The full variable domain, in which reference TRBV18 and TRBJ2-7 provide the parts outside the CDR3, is NAGVMQNPRHLVRRRGQEARLRCSPMKGHSHVYWYRQLPEEGLKFMVYLQKENIIDESGMPKERFSAEFPKEGPSILRIQQVVRGDSAAYFCASSPRKQGEQYFGPGTRLTVT.

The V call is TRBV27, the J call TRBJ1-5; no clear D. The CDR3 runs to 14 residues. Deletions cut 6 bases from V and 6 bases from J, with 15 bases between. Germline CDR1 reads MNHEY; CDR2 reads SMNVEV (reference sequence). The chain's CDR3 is CASSKREVGQPQHF. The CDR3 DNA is TGTGCCAGCAGCAAACGGGAGGTGGGTCAGCCCCAGCATTTT.

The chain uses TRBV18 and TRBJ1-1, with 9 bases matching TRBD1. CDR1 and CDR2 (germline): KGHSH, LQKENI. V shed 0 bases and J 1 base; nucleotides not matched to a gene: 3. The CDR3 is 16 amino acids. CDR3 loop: CASSPPTGQGNTEAFF. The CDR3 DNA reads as TGTGCCAGCTCACCACCGACGGGACAGGGGAACACTGAAGCTTTCTTT.

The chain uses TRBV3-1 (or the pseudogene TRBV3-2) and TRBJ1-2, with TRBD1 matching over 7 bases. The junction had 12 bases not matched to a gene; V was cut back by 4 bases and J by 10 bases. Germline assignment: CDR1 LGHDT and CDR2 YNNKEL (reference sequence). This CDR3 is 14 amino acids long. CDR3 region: CASSLKTGSSYYTF. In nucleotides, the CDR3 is TGTGCCAGCAGCCTCAAGACAGGGTCGTCGTACTACACCTTC.

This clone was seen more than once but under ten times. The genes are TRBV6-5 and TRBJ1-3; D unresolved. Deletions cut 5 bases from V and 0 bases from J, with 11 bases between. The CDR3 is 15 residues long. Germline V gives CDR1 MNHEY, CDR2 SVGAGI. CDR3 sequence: CASSLSGSSGNTIYF. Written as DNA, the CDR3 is TGTGCCAGCAGTCTGTCGGGGTCCTCTGGAAACACCATATATTTT.

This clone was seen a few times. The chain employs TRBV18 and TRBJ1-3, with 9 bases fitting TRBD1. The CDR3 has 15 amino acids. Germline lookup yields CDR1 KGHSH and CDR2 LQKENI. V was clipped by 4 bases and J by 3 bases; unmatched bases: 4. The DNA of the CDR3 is TGTGCCAGCTCACGGGACAGGGCCATTGGAAACACCATATATTTT. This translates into CASSRDRAIGNTIYF.

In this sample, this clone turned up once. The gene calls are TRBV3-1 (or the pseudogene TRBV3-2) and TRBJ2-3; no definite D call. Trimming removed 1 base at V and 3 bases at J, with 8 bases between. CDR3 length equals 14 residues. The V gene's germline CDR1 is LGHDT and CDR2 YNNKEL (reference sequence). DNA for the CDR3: TGTGCCAGCAGCCAAGGATCAGCTACAGATACGCAGTATTTT. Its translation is CASSQGSATDTQYF.

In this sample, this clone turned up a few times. CDR3: CASSGFGLEAYGYTF. The CDR3 DNA reads TGCGCCAGCAGTGGATTTGGGTTGGAAGCCTATGGCTACACCTTC. The rearrangement uses TRBV10-2 and TRBJ1-2; no definite D call. The V and J ends lost 4 bases and 4 bases respectively, with 16 bases between them. Germline CDR1 and CDR2: WSHSY and SAAADI. The CDR3 consists of 15 residues.

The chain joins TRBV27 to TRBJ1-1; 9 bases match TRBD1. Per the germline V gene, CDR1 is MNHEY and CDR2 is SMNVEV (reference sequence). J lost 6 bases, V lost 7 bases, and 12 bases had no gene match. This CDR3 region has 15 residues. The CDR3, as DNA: TGTGCCAGCACCTCCATACAGGGGGCACGGGCTGAAGCTTTCTTT. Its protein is CASTSIQGARAEAFF.

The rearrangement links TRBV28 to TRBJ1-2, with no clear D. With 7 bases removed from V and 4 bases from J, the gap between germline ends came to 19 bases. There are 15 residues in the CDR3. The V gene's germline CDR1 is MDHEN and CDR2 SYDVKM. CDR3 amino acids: CASTPWSGKVYGYTF. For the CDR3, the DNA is TGTGCCAGCACCCCGTGGTCGGGGAAGGTCTATGGCTACACCTTC.

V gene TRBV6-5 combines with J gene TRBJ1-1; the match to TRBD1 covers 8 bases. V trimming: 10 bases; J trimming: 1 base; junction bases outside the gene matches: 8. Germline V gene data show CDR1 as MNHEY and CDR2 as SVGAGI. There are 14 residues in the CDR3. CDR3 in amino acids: CATRGPNWNTEAFF. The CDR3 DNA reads TGTGCCACCAGGGGGCCCAACTGGAACACTGAAGCTTTCTTT.

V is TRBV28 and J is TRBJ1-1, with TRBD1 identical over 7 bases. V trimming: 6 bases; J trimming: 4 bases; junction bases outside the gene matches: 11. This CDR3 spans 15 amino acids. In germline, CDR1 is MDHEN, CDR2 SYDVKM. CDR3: CASSPAGGRVTEAFF. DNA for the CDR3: TGTGCCAGCAGCCCCGCAGGGGGAAGGGTCACTGAAGCTTTCTTT.